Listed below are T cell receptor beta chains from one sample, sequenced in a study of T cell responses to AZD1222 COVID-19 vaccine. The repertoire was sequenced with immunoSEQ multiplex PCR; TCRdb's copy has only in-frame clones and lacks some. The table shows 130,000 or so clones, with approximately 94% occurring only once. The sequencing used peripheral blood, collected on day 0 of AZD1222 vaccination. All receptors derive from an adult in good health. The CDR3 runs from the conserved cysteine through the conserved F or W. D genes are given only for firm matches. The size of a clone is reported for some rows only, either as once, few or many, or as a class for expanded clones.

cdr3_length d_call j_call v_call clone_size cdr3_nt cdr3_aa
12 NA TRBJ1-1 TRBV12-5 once TGTGCTAGTGGTTTGGTAGGGACTGAAGCTTTCTTT CASGLVGTEAFF
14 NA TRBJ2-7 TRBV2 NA TGTGCCAGCAGTGGGGACGGCGCAAGGCACGAGCAGTACTTC CASSGDGARHEQYF
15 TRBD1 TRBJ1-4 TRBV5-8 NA TGTGCCAGCAGCTTAAGGACAGGGTTATACGAAAAACTGTTTTTT CASSLRTGLYEKLFF
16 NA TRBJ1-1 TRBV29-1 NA TGCAGCGTTCGGATCGCGAGAGGAGGGATCTTCACTGAAGCTTTCTTT CSVRIARGGIFTEAFF
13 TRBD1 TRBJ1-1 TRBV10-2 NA TGCGCCAGCAGTGAGTACAGGGGCCGTGAAGCTTTCTTT CASSEYRGREAFF
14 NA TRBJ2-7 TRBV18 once TGTGCCAGCTCACCACGGTCAGGGGAGGACGAGCAGTACTTC CASSPRSGEDEQYF
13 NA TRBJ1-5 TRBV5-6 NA TGTGCCAGCAGCTTGTACAGCAATCAGCCCCAGCATTTT CASSLYSNQPQHF
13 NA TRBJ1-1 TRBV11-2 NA TGTGCCAGCAGCTTAGTCCCCGTAAGTGAAGCTTTCTTT CASSLVPVSEAFF
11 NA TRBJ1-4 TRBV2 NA TGTGCCAGCAGAATACAGGGAGGACTGTTTTTT CASRIQGGLFF
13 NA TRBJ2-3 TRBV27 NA TGTGCCAGCAGTTTTGGACTCACAGATACGCAGTATTTT CASSFGLTDTQYF
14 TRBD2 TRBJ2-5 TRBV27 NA TGTGCCAGCAGTTCCGGGACTACCCAAGAGACCCAGTACTTC CASSSGTTQETQYF
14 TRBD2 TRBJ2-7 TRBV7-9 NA TGTGCCAGCAGCTTTAATAGCGGGAGCTACGAGCAGTACTTC CASSFNSGSYEQYF
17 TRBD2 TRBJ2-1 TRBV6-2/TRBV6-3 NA TGTGCCAGCAGTTATATATTCGGACTAGCGGGATTTAATGAGCAGTTCTTC CASSYIFGLAGFNEQFF